The T cell receptor (beta chain) described here comes from a study of blood T cell repertoires in COVID-19. Across the whole study: Samples of COVID-19 (acute and convalescent) were obtained from the United States, Italy and Spain. Sources were T cells, B-cell-depleted T cells, or PBMCs; the material itself was cDNA or gDNA.

Trimming removed 2 bases from V and 2 bases from J, with 23 bases in between. CDR3 length: 19 residues. Germline CDR1 and CDR2: SEHNR and FQNEAQ (reference sequence). Original methodology: It was from reference gene primer amplification that nucleated cell counts were estimated. The table came from immunoSEQ multiplex PCR; TCRdb's copy has only in-frame clones and leaves some out. That table is the source of V, J and clone size, and D and trimming were worked out from the DNA. The table has around 200,000 clones, 65% to 90% seen once. This TCR was sampled from a man aged 50 to 60 with acute or convalescent COVID-19. This chain links TRBV7-9 with TRBJ2-3; possibly TRBD1 for D (6 bases). Material: peripheral blood. This CDR3 is CASSLLGGDTLASTDTQYF. Written as DNA, the CDR3 is TGTGCCAGCAGCTTACTAGGGGGTGACACGTTGGCGTCCACAGATACGCAGTATTTT.